In its sample, the clone carrying this T cell receptor beta chain was seen many times. Trimming pared 5 bases from V and 6 bases from J, leaving 16 bases between. Germline CDR1 and CDR2: SGHVS and FNYEAQ. The CDR3 is made up of 14 amino acids. The data belong to a study of low-dose radiotherapy and immunotherapy resistance in tumors. About the study: Patients took oral aspirin 300 mg daily for four cycles from cycle 1 day 1.

Documented time point: before trial treatment. Solid tumors that lacked tumor-infiltrating lymphocytes and were advanced were present in eligible patients. TRAV- and TRBV-specific primers, spanning alpha and beta chains, primed first-strand cDNA. The TCRs were subjected to amplification over approximately 19 PCR cycles employing a constant-region primer in conjunction with a V-primer adapter. TCRdb reprocessed the reads with MiXCR, giving one entry per CDR3 protein. The sample contains about 60,000 distinct CDR3 sequences, roughly 24% of which appear only once. The source was PBMCs, collected before treatment. The TCR was taken from a male donor with prostate cancer. The chain carries TRBV7-6 and TRBJ1-1; D gene ambiguous. CDR3 DNA: TGTGCCAGCAGCCACTCCCCAGCCAGGCCTGAAGCTTTCTTT. It encodes CASSHSPARPEAFF.